This T cell receptor beta chain was sequenced during a study of T cell changes during pregnancy in multiple sclerosis. TCRdb's copy holds only in-frame clones and misses some; the assay was immunoSEQ multiplex PCR. The table has around 96,000 clones, almost 95% seen once. Germline V CDR1 and CDR2: MNHNY, SVGAGI (reference sequence). The CDR3 length is 13 residues. Trimming took off 5 bases at V and 8 bases at J, with 15 bases between the two ends. The gene calls are TRBV6-6 and TRBJ1-1; D may be TRBD1 (6 bases). The sequencing here drew on peripheral blood, taken in the third trimester of pregnancy. This clonotype was obtained from a female donor with multiple sclerosis, enrolled in a pregnancy study. CDR3 nucleotide sequence: TGTGCCAGCAGTGCCGGACAGACCAGCGAAGCTTTCTTT. It specifies CASSAGQTSEAFF.